This T cell receptor (beta chain) was retrieved from a study of blood T cells in healthy people across ages. Details on this clonotype: The antigen remains undetermined. The junction departs from germline at one end; a sequencing error may be responsible.

Staff drew about 10 milliliters of peripheral blood from each donor. The CDR3 runs 15 residues. CDR1 and CDR2 from the germline V gene are MNHEY and SVGEGT. A second 7 to 11 cycle PCR used barcoded and J-beta primers. TCRdb analysed the 5' RACE reads with MiXCR anew, one entry per CDR3 protein. The sample shows about 290,000 distinct CDR3 sequences, around 27% of them seen only once. Study-wide findings and caveats: The long-lived group displayed more naive CD4+ cells, plus higher diversity, than the aged donors did. CMV status of donors was not determined, possibly confounding expanded clonotype changes. The unsorted PBMCs prevented any conclusive comparison of naive versus antigen-experienced cells.

The chain links TRBV6-2 or TRBV6-3 to TRBJ2-1; D gene ambiguous. This TCR was sampled from a woman aged 70-85 years in good health. Source material: blood. The CDR3 spells CDSSYPASSYNEQFF. CDR3 in DNA: TGTGACAGCAGTTACCCCGCTAGCTCCTACAATGAGCAGTTCTTC.